This paragraph reports one TCR beta chain. Its antigen is undetermined. TCRdb ran MiXCR on the 5' RACE reads and lists one entry per CDR3 protein. In the table there are 450,000 to 700,000 distinct CDR3 sequences, roughly 18% of which are singletons. This sample is part of a study of T-cell memory formation after mild COVID-19. On the study more broadly: Most TCR clusters belonged to a single donor.

Study-wide results and limits: Second-wave clones reaching peak frequency on day 37 lacked confirmed SARS-CoV-2 specificity.

The CDR3 totals 17 residues. The germline gives CDR1 LNHDA, CDR2 SQIVND (reference sequence). With 6 bases clipped from V and 2 bases from J, the junction kept 6 bases outside the gene matches. The TCR was taken from an adult woman who had mild COVID-19 (a few samples of this study predate the infection). Cell type and time point are not known. Sequencing input: PBMCs or a T cell subset sorted from them (not recorded which). The genes are TRBV19 and TRBJ2-1, with 14 bases aligning to TRBD2. The CDR3, as DNA: TGTGCCAGTAGGACTAGCGGGAGGGGTAAAGCCTACAATGAGCAGTTCTTC. It codes for CASRTSGRGKAYNEQFF.